The present TCR beta chain was sequenced within a study of cytomegalovirus exposure and HLA in healthy donors. With respect to this clone: What it recognizes is unknown.

Trimming at V came to 5 bases and at J to 9 bases, leaving 7 bases not matched to a gene. Germline CDR1 and CDR2: MGHDK and SYGVNS. The CDR3 sequence is 13 residues long. Clones were read by immunoSEQ multiplex PCR, and TCRdb kept only the in-frame ones, dropping some. The sample contains 250,000 to 400,000 clones, 88% of which appear only once. Study results and limitations: A few CMV-associated chains were confirmed in vitro to be specific for CMV antigens. As was reported, the classifier diagnosed cytomegalovirus status with high specificity and sensitivity.

The donors were members of the validation cohort, which comprised 120 subjects and was separate from the first cohort of 600 to 850 subjects. The sequencing sample was made of PBMCs. The TCR comes from a man in his thirties or forties in good health and CMV-seronegative. The chain carries TRBV25-1 and TRBJ1-1, with TRBD1 identical over 9 bases. CDR3 sequence (DNA): TGTGCCAGCAGTCCCCCGGGACAGGGACAAGCTTTCTTT. Protein product: CASSPPGQGQAFF.